Listed here is a single TCR beta chain. TCRdb keeps only in-frame clones here, not all; method: immunoSEQ multiplex PCR. The sample has about 270,000 clones, 80% to 90% seen once. The data originate from a study of blood T cell repertoires in COVID-19. V lost 3 bases and J lost 0; bases outside the gene matches: 6. Germline V gene sequence: CDR1 LGHDT, CDR2 YNNKEL (reference sequence). The CDR3 length is 17 residues. The rearrangement uses TRBV3-1 (or the pseudogene TRBV3-2) and TRBJ2-1; TRBD2 matches 9 bases. The sequenced sample was peripheral blood. This receptor was obtained from a woman in her seventies with acute or convalescent COVID-19. DNA of the CDR3: TGTGCCAGCAGCCACCTTCGACTAGCGGCCTCCTACAATGAGCAGTTCTTC. This encodes CASSHLRLAASYNEQFF.